This entry lists 7 T cell receptor beta chains sequenced from one sample in a study of Ad26.COV2.S vaccination and SARS-CoV-2 variants. TCRdb's copy holds only in-frame clones and misses some; the assay was immunoSEQ multiplex PCR. The sample yields about 350,000 clones, just over 90% seen once. The specimen was peripheral blood, collected after recovery from COVID-19. Receptors were obtained from a human donor who had recovered from COVID-19.

J is TRBJ2-7 and V is TRBV27; 9 nucleotides match TRBD1. The CDR3 runs to 16 residues. Per germline, CDR1 MNHEY and CDR2 SMNVEV (reference sequence). Unmatched junction bases numbered 10, after V lost 3 bases and J lost 4 bases. This chain's CDR3 is CASSFLGGQGKYEQYF. The CDR3 nucleotides are TGTGCCAGCAGTTTCCTCGGCGGACAGGGGAAGTACGAGCAGTACTTC.

CDR3 loop: CASSLTSGNTIYF. In DNA, the CDR3 is TGTGCCAGCAGCCTTACCTCTGGAAACACCATATATTTT. V and J are TRBV7-2 and TRBJ1-3, with D unclear. Germline V gives CDR1 SGHTA, CDR2 FQGNSA. CDR3 length equals 13 residues. V was shortened by 5 bases and J by 0 bases, with 5 bases between the two germline ends. The whole variable domain, remainder taken from reference TRBV7-2 and TRBJ1-3, is GAGVSQSPSNKVTEKGKDVELRCDPISGHTALYWYRQSLGQGLEFLIYFQGNSAPDKSGLPSDRFSAERTGGSVSTLTIQRTQQEDSAVYLCASSLTSGNTIYFGEGSWLTVV.

The rearrangement links TRBV5-5 to TRBJ2-3, with 8 positions matching TRBD2. The germline CDR1 and CDR2 sequences are SGHKS and YYEKEE (reference sequence). The CDR3 runs 16 residues. V shed 4 bases, J shed 5 bases, and the junction held 12 bases outside the gene matches. The CDR3 DNA sequence: TGTGCCAGCAGCCGGGGACCAGCGGGGGAACAAGATACGCAGTATTTT. Protein sequence: CASSRGPAGEQDTQYF.

CDR3 bases: TGCGCCAGCAGTGATACTAGCGGGGGGCTAGGGGCGACCCAGTACTTC. Translated, it gives CASSDTSGGLGATQYF. The V call is TRBV10-1, the J call TRBJ2-5; 12 bases are shared with TRBD2. The CDR3 length is 16 residues. V trimming: 3 bases; J trimming: 7 bases; junction bases outside the gene matches: 9. Germline V CDR1 and CDR2: WNHNN, SYGVQD (reference sequence).

In its sample, this clone was seen once. The same CDR3 also results from other DNA sequences found in this sample. J is TRBJ1-1 and V is TRBV5-1; D uncertain. The CDR3 length is 13 residues. Trimming took 2 bases from V and 1 from J, leaving 6 bases between them. CDR1 is SGHRS, CDR2 YFSETQ, per germline. CDR3: CASSFSGNTEAFF. CDR3 bases: TGCGCCAGCAGCTTTAGCGGGAACACTGAAGCTTTCTTT.

V gene TRBV5-1 combines with J gene TRBJ1-1, with D possibly being TRBD1 (5 bases). Between the trimmed V and J ends, which lost 0 bases and 4 bases, there was a span of 19 bases. Germline CDR1 and CDR2: SGHRS and YFSETQ. The CDR3 extends over 17 amino acids. The chain's CDR3 is CASSLEAGGVWGTEAFF. In nucleotides, the CDR3 is TGCGCCAGCAGCTTGGAGGCCGGGGGAGTATGGGGCACTGAAGCTTTCTTT.

The V gene is TRBV5-4, the J gene TRBJ2-1; D gene uncertain. Germline V lookup: CDR1 SGHNT, CDR2 YYREEE (reference sequence). The CDR3 is 14 amino acids. With 0 bases removed from V and 4 bases from J, the gap between germline ends came to 8 bases. The CDR3 DNA reads TGTGCCAGCAGCTTGGACGATCCTTACAATGAGCAGTTCTTC. Its protein is CASSLDDPYNEQFF.